The source of this T cell receptor (beta chain) is a study of CD8 T cells in Susac syndrome. TEMRA cells were FACS-enriched, with CD8+ and CD4+ T cells isolated negatively. RNA was extracted with the RNeasy kit, and a quantity of about 0.5 to 1 ug was reverse transcribed using random hexamers. Across 54 Vbeta and 13 Jbeta, immunoSEQ multiplex PCR amplified TCR beta CDR3. A single record per CDR3 protein comes from TCRdb applying MiXCR to the immunoSEQ multiplex PCR reads. Seen here are some 400,000 distinct CDR3 sequences, approximately 85% observed once, and the top ten hold approximately 0.12%. The V gene's germline CDR1 is MNHNS and CDR2 SASEGT. The CDR3 is made up of 19 amino acids. V dropped 6 bases and J dropped 0; count of bases not matched to a gene: 14.

The V gene is TRBV6-1, the J gene TRBJ2-3; 11 nucleotides align to TRBD2. This TCR derives from a human donor with multiple sclerosis. Sequencing input: CD8+ T cells from PBMCs. The CDR3 spells CASRGELGTSGHSTDTQYF. The CDR3 coding sequence is TGTGCCAGCAGGGGCGAGCTCGGGACTAGCGGACATAGCACAGATACGCAGTATTTT.